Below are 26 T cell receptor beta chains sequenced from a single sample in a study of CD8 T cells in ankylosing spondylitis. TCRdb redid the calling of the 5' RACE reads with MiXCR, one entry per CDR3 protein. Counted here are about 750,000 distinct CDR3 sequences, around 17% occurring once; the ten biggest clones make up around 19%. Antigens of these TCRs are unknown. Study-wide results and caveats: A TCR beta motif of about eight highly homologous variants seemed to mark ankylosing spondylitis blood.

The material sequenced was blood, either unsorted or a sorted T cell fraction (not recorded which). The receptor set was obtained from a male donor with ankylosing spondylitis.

The CDR3 nucleotides read TGTGCCAGCAGACCAGACCGGGGAGCCAAAAACATTCAGTACTTC. Translated, it gives CASRPDRGAKNIQYF. The chain has TRBV7-2 and TRBJ2-4, with D possibly TRBD2 on 5 matching bases. Germline-derived CDR1 and CDR2 are SGHTA and FQGNSA. The CDR3 consists of 15 residues. Trimming took 6 bases from V and 0 from J, leaving 12 bases between them.

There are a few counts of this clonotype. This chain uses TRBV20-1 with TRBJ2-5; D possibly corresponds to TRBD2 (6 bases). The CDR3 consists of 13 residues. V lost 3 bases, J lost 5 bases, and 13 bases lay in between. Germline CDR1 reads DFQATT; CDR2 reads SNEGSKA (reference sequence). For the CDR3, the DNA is TGCAGTGCTAGTCTACTAGCTTGGGAGACCCAGTACTTC. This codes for CSASLLAWETQYF.

CDR3 nucleotides: TGTGCCAGCATTCATCCGGGACTATACGAGCAGTACTTC. This gives the protein CASIHPGLYEQYF. The chain couples TRBV2 to TRBJ2-7; 7 nucleotides match TRBD2. The CDR3 is 13 residues long. The germline gives CDR1 SNHLY, CDR2 FYNNEI. V was pared by 7 bases and J by 4 bases, with 7 bases of the junction left unmatched.

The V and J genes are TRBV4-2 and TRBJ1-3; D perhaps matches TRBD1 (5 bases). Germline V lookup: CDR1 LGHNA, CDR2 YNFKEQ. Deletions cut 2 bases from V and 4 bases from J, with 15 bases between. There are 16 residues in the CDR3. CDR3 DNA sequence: TGTGCCAGCAGCCAAAGCCGGGGGGGTGCCGGAAACACCATATATTTT. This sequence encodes CASSQSRGGAGNTIYF.

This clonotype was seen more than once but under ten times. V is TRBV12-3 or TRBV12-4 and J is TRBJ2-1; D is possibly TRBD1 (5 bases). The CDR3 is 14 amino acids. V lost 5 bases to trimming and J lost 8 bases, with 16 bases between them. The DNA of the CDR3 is TGTGCCAGCAGTCCGTCGCTAGGGGATGATGAGCAGTTCTTC. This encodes CASSPSLGDDEQFF.

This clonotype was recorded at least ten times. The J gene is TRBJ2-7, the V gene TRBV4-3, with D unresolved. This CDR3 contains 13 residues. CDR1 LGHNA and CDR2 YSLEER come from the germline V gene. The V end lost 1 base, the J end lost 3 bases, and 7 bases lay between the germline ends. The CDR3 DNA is TGCGCCAGCAGCCAAGGGCTGGACTACGAGCAGTACTTC. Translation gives CASSQGLDYEQYF.

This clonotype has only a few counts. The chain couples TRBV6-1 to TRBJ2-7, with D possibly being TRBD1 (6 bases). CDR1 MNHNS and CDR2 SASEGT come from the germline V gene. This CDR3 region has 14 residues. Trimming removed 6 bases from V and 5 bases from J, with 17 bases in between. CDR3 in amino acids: CASSSGEGGHEQYF. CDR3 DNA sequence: TGTGCCAGCAGCTCAGGGGAAGGAGGCCACGAGCAGTACTTC.

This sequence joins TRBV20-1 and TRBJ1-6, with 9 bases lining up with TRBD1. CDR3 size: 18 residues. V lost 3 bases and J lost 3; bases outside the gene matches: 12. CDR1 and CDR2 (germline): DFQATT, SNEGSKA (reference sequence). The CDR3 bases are TGCAGTGCTAGCAACTCGCGTGGACAGGGGATCTATAATTCACCCCTCCACTTT. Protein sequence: CSASNSRGQGIYNSPLHF.

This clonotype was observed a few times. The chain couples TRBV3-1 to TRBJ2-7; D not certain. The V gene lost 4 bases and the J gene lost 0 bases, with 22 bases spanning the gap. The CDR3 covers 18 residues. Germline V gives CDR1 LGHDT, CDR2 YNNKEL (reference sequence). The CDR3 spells CASSRELTRVGSSYEQYF. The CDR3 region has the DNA TGTGCCAGCAGCCGAGAACTAACAAGGGTTGGTAGCTCCTACGAGCAGTACTTC.

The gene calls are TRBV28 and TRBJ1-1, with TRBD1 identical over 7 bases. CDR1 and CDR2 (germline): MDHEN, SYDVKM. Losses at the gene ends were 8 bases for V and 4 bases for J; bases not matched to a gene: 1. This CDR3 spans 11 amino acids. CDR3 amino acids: CASRDSTEAFF. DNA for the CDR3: TGTGCCAGCCGGGACAGCACTGAAGCTTTCTTT.

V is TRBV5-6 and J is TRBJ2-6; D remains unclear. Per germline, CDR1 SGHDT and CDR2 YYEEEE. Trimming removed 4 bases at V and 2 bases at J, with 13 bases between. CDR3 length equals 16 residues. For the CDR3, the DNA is TGTGCCAGCAGCACGGGTTTGGCTGCTGGGGCCAACGTCCTGACTTTC. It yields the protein CASSTGLAAGANVLTF.

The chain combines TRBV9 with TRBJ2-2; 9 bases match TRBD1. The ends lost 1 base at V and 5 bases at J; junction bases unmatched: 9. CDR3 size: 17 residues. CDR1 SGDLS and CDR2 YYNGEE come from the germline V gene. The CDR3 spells CASSVPLRDRVTGELFF. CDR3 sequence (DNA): TGTGCCAGCAGCGTACCGCTACGGGACAGGGTAACCGGGGAGCTGTTTTTT.

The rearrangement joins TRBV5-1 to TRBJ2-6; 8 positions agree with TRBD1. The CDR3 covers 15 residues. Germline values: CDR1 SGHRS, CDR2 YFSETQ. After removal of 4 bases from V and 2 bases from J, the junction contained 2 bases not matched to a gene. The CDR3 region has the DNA TGCGCCAGCAGCGGACAGGGCCCTGGGGCCAACGTCCTGACTTTC. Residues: CASSGQGPGANVLTF.

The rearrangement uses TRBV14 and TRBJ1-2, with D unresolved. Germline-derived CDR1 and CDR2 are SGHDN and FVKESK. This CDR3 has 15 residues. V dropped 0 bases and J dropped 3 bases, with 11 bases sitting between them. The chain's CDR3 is CASSQDIGSYYGYTF. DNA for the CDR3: TGTGCCAGCAGCCAAGATATAGGCAGCTACTATGGCTACACCTTC.

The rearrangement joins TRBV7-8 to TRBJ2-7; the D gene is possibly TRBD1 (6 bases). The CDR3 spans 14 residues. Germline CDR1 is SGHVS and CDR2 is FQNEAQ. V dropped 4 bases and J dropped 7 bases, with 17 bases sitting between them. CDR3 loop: CASSWNSGAREQYF. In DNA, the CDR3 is TGTGCCAGCAGCTGGAACTCAGGGGCGAGGGAGCAGTACTTC.

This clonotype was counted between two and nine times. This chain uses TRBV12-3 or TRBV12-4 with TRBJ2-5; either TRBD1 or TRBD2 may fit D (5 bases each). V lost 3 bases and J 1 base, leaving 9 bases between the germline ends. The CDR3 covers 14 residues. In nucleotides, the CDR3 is TGTGCCAGCAGTTTGGGACCGACCCAAGAGACCCAGTACTTC. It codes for CASSLGPTQETQYF.

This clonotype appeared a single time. CDR3: CSATRTGLNTEAFF. The CDR3, as DNA: TGCAGTGCTACGAGGACAGGGTTGAACACTGAAGCTTTCTTT. V usage is TRBV20-1 and J usage is TRBJ1-1, with 8 bases fitting TRBD1. Unmatched junction bases numbered 4, after V lost 4 bases and J lost 0 bases. This CDR3 contains 14 residues. CDR1 and CDR2 (germline): DFQATT, SNEGSKA (reference sequence).

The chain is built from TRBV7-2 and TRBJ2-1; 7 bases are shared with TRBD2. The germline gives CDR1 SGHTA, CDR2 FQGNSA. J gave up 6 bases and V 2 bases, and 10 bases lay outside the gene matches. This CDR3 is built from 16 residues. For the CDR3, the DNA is TGTGCCAGCAGCTTACACGGGACTACCCTCGGCAATGAGCAGTTCTTC. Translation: CASSLHGTTLGNEQFF.

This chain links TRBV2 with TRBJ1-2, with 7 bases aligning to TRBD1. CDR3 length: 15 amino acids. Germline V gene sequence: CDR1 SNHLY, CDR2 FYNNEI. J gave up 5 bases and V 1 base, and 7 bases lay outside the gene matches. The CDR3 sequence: CASSEGEGAHYGYTF. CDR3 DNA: TGTGCCAGCAGTGAAGGGGAGGGGGCGCATTATGGCTACACCTTC. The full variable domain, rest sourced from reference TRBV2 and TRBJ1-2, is EPEVTQTPSHQVTQMGQEVILRCVPISNHLYFYWYRQILGQKVEFLVSFYNNEISEKSEIFDDQFSVERPDGSNFTLKIRSTKLEDSAMYFCASSEGEGAHYGYTFGSGTRLTVV.

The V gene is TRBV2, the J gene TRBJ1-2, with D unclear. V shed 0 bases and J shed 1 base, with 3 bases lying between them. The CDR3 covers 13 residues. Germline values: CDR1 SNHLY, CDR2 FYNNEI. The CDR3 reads CASSEANNYGYTF. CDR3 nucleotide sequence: TGTGCCAGCAGTGAAGCCAATAACTATGGCTACACCTTC.

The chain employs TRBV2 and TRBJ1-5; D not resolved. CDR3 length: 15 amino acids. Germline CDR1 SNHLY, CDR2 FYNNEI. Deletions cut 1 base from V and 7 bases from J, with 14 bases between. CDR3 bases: TGTGCCAGCAGTGAAGGTTGGGAGGGTAGGCAGCCCCAGCATTTT. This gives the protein CASSEGWEGRQPQHF.

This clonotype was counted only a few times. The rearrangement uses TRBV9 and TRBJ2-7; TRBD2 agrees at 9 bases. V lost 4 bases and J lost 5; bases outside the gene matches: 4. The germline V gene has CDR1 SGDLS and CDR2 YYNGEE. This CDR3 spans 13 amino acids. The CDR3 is CASSSSGGNEQYF. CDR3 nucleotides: TGTGCCAGCAGCAGTAGCGGGGGCAACGAGCAGTACTTC.

The CDR3 coding sequence is TGTGCCAGCAGCCATCTACGGGAGGACAAAAACATTCAGTACTTC. It specifies CASSHLREDKNIQYF. The chain recombines TRBV4-2 with TRBJ2-4; 7 bases match TRBD2. From germline, CDR1 is LGHNA and CDR2 YNFKEQ. V dropped 3 bases and J dropped 3; count of bases not matched to a gene: 5. This CDR3 region has 15 residues.

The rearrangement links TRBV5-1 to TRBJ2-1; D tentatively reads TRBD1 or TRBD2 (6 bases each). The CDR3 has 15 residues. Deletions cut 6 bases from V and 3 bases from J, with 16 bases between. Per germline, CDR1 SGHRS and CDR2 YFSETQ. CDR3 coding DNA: TGCGCCAGCACCATGGAGGGGGTTGGCTACAATGAGCAGTTCTTC. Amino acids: CASTMEGVGYNEQFF.

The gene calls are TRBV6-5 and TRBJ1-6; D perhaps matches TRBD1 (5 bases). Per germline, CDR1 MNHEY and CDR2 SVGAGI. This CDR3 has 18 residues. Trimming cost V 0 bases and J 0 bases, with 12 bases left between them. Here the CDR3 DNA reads TGTGCCAGCAGTTACTCGAGCGCAGGGAGCTCCTATAATTCACCCCTCCACTTT. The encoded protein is CASSYSSAGSSYNSPLHF.

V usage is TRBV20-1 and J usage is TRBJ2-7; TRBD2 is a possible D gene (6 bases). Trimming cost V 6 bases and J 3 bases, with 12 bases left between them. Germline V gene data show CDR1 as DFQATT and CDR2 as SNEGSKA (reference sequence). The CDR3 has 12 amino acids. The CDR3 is CSALGGDYEQYF. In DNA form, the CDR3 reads TGCAGTGCCCTCGGGGGAGACTACGAGCAGTACTTC.